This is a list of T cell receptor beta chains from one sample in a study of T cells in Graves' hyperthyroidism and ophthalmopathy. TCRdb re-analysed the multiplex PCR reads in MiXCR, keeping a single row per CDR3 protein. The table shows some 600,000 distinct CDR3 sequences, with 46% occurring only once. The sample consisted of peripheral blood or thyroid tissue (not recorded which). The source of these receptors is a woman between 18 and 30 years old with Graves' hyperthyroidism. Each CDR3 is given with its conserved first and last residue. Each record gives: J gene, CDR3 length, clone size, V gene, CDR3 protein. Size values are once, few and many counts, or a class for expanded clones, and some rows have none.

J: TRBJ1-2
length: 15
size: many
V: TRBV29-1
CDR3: CSVRRSGAENDGYTF

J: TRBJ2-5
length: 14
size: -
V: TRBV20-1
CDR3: CSARDFGGMETQYF

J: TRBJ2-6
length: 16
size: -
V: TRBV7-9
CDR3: CASSPLAVPGANVLTF

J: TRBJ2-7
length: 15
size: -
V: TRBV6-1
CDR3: CASSWISRDNYEQYF

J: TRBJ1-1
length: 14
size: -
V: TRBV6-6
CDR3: CASSYGQGGAEAFF

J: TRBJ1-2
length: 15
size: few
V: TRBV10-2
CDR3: CASSAVAGTGVDYTF

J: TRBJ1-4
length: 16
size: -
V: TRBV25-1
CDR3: CASSELLRGTDEKLFF

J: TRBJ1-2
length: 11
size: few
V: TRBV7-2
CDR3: CASSPGVWETF

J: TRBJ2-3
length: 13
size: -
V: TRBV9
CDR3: CASSSAPVDTQYF

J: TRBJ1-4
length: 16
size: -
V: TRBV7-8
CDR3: CASSLSVGGRYEKLFF

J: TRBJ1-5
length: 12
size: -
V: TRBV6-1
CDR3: CASRWTNQPQHF

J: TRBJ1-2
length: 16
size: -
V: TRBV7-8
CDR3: CASSLGGGRAVKGYTF